This TCR beta chain came from a study of OX40 agonist ivuxolimab in advanced cancers. Sequenced by immunoSEQ multiplex PCR; TCRdb stores in-frame clones only, minus some. The sample holds over 65,000 clones, around 85% seen once. This clone was recorded once. V was pared by 2 bases and J by 2 bases, with 4 bases between. The CDR3 runs 12 residues. Germline V gene lookup returns CDR1 MNHEY and CDR2 SVGAGI. The specimen comprised CD4+ or CD8+ T cells sorted from blood, sampled in a trial of the OX40 agonist ivuxolimab. The source of this sequence is an adult with an advanced solid tumor such as melanoma, head and neck, liver or kidney cancer. V gene TRBV6-5 combines with J gene TRBJ2-7; D unclear. The CDR3 region is CASSYPTYEQYF. CDR3 sequence (DNA): TGTGCCAGCAGTTACCCAACCTACGAGCAGTACTTC.